The sequence of this T cell receptor (beta chain) was determined in a study of blood T cells in healthy people across ages. The study's findings and limits: PBMCs were not sorted, which prevented a conclusive comparison of naive versus antigen-experienced cells.

Alongside a J-beta primer mix, a sample-barcoded 5' primer served in a second PCR lasting about 7 to 11 cycles. Every sample gave at least 2.5 million paired-end reads containing CDR3. From the 5' RACE reads, TCRdb called clonotypes with MiXCR, one entry per CDR3 protein. This table has approximately 2,000,000 distinct CDR3 sequences, 30% to 40% appearing once. CDR1 and CDR2 from the germline V gene are MNHNY and SVGAGI (reference sequence). The germline V and J ends were trimmed by 0 bases and 2 bases, with 14 bases remaining between them. The CDR3 has 16 amino acids. Each of the donors had roughly 9.7 milliliters of peripheral blood drawn into EDTA-treated Vacutainer tubes. Every sample had a minimum of 6.5 million PBMCs isolated. This clonotype has only a few counts. The antigen remains unidentified.

This TCR came from a human donor in good health. The chain employs TRBV6-6 and TRBJ2-7; D call uncertain. The source material was blood. Here the CDR3 reads CASSYSAGQSTYEQYF. CDR3 bases: TGTGCCAGCAGTTACTCCGCCGGGCAGAGCACCTACGAGCAGTACTTC.